The 28 T cell receptor beta chains reported below all come from one sample, sequenced in a study of CD8+ T cells in alopecia areata. Investigators isolated RNA and reverse transcribed it into cDNA to act as the sequencing template. Here immunoSEQ multiplex PCR was the method, and the copy in TCRdb shows in-frame clones only, minus some. The repertoire holds around 190,000 clones, with about 61% as singletons. Specimen: CD8+ T cells sorted from blood. The receptors here all came from a human donor in good health.

The chain uses TRBV5-5 and TRBJ2-7; TRBD1 aligns across 10 bases. Germline CDR1 is SGHKS and CDR2 is YYEKEE (reference sequence). Germline trimming cut 4 bases from V and 0 bases from J; bases unmatched to any gene: 4. This CDR3 is 15 amino acids long. The CDR3 sequence is CASSLRTGGSYEQYF. The CDR3 DNA follows: TGTGCCAGCAGCCTCCGGACAGGGGGCTCCTACGAGCAGTACTTC.

As concerns this clone: The sample holds other DNA sequences that translate to the same CDR3. The chain employs TRBV4-1 and TRBJ2-7, with D possibly TRBD1 on 6 matching bases. CDR1 and CDR2 from the germline V gene are MGHRA and YSYEKL. The CDR3 has 15 residues. The V end was cut by 1 base, the J end by 4 bases, with 14 bases between. CDR3 in DNA: TGCGCCAGCAGCCAAGGGGGGCAGGGGCCTTACGAGCAGTACTTC. Translated: CASSQGGQGPYEQYF.

Turning to this clone: At one of its ends the junction is not consistent with the germline gene, which may arise from a read error. The chain joins TRBV9 to TRBJ1-2; 12 nucleotides line up with TRBD1. Germline-derived CDR1 and CDR2 are SGDLS and YYNGEE. CDR3 length equals 12 residues. The CDR3 bases are TGTGCCAGCAGCCCTGGGACAGGGGGCTCCACCTTC. Protein product: CASSPGTGGSTF.

The chain has TRBV7-2 and TRBJ2-3; D unclear. CDR3 length: 10 amino acids. CDR1 SGHTA and CDR2 FQGNSA come from the germline V gene. Trimming shortened V by 1 base and J by 7 bases, and 0 bases separated the two germline ends. CDR3 DNA sequence: TGTGCCAGCAGCTTAGATACGCAGTATTTT. Translating it yields CASSLDTQYF. The complete variable domain, with remaining parts taken from reference TRBV7-2 and TRBJ2-3, reads GAGVSQSPSNKVTEKGKDVELRCDPISGHTALYWYRQSLGQGLEFLIYFQGNSAPDKSGLPSDRFSAERTGGSVSTLTIQRTQQEDSAVYLCASSLDTQYFGPGTRLTVL.

This clone was seen only a few times. The rearrangement uses TRBV7-9 and TRBJ1-2; the D is unclear. There are 15 residues in the CDR3. Deletions cut 8 bases from V and 0 bases from J, with 16 bases between. Germline V gene data show CDR1 as SEHNR and CDR2 as FQNEAQ (reference sequence). The CDR3 protein is CASGEVSGSNYGYTF. The CDR3 bases are TGTGCCAGCGGTGAAGTTTCAGGTTCTAACTATGGCTACACCTTC.

V is TRBV5-1 and J is TRBJ1-1; no clear D gene. Trimming pared 0 bases from V and 5 bases from J, leaving 8 bases between. The CDR3 loop spans 13 amino acids. Germline V gene data show CDR1 as SGHRS and CDR2 as YFSETQ. CDR3 region: CASSLVGRTEAFF. CDR3 sequence (DNA): TGCGCCAGCAGCTTGGTCGGAAGAACTGAAGCTTTCTTT.

A note on this clone: Other DNA sequences in the same sample also yield this CDR3. The V call is TRBV29-1, the J call TRBJ2-2; tentatively, D is TRBD1 or TRBD2 (5 bases each). Trimming left V 7 bases short and J 5 bases short, with 11 bases between. CDR3 size: 12 residues. CDR1 is SQVTM, CDR2 ANQGSEA, per germline. In DNA form, the CDR3 reads TGCAGCGGCCAGGGCGGGACCGGGGAGCTGTTTTTT. Protein sequence: CSGQGGTGELFF.

V gene TRBV5-4 combines with J gene TRBJ1-1, with D uncertain. The germline V gene encodes CDR1 SGHNT and CDR2 YYREEE (reference sequence). The CDR3 consists of 13 residues. Trimming removed 1 base from V and 1 base from J, with 5 bases in between. CDR3 in DNA: TGTGCCAGCAGCTTGTGGGGGAACACTGAAGCTTTCTTT. It yields the protein CASSLWGNTEAFF.

This clone was observed a handful of times. CDR3 region: CASSQGTYQQFF. The CDR3 nucleotides are TGTGCCAGCAGCCAAGGTACCTACCAGCAGTTCTTC. V is TRBV14 and J is TRBJ2-1; no clear D gene. CDR3 size: 12 residues. Trimming removed 1 base at V and 11 bases at J, with 9 bases between. Germline loops: CDR1 SGHDN, CDR2 FVKESK.

This chain uses TRBV27 with TRBJ2-2, with D unclear. The CDR3 sequence is 13 residues long. With 3 bases removed from V and 5 bases from J, the gap between germline ends came to 7 bases. The germline CDR1 and CDR2 sequences are MNHEY and SMNVEV (reference sequence). The CDR3 DNA sequence: TGTGCCAGCAGTTTTATGGGTACCGGGGAGCTGTTTTTT. Protein sequence: CASSFMGTGELFF.

This sequence joins TRBV9 and TRBJ1-2; D gene uncertain. CDR1 and CDR2 from the germline V gene are SGDLS and YYNGEE. The CDR3 totals 11 residues. Trimming shortened V by 0 bases and J by 9 bases, and 6 bases separated the two germline ends. DNA of the CDR3: TGTGCCAGCAGCGTAGCTAGGAGCTACACCTTC. Protein sequence: CASSVARSYTF.

The chain couples TRBV13 to TRBJ2-2; D remains ambiguous. Germline lookup yields CDR1 PRHDT and CDR2 FYEKMQ (reference sequence). The CDR3 runs to 12 residues. The V end lost 3 bases, the J end lost 6 bases, and 5 bases lay between the germline ends. As DNA, the CDR3 is TGTGCCAGCAGCTTCGCCCCCGGGGAGCTGTTTTTT. It translates to CASSFAPGELFF.

V is TRBV30 and J is TRBJ2-1; possibly TRBD1 or TRBD2 for D (6 bases each). Germline lookup yields CDR1 GTSNPN and CDR2 SVGIG (reference sequence). The CDR3 length is 12 residues. Trimming shortened V by 0 bases and J by 9 bases, and 9 bases separated the two germline ends. The CDR3 loop is CAWSVGGSEQFF. CDR3 DNA: TGTGCCTGGAGTGTGGGGGGCAGTGAGCAGTTCTTC.

The chain is built from TRBV14 and TRBJ2-1; D not certain. The length of the CDR3 is 13 residues. From germline, CDR1 is SGHDN and CDR2 FVKESK. V lost 4 bases and J 7 bases, leaving 11 bases between the germline ends. The CDR3 reads CASSPTVKNEQFF. CDR3 nucleotides: TGTGCCAGCAGCCCCACCGTTAAGAATGAGCAGTTCTTC.

In its sample, this clone was seen a few times. The chain combines TRBV13 with TRBJ1-2; 9 nucleotides match TRBD1. Germline V gene data show CDR1 as PRHDT and CDR2 as FYEKMQ (reference sequence). Losses at the gene ends were 5 bases for V and 2 bases for J; bases not matched to a gene: 6. The CDR3 loop spans 15 amino acids. As DNA, the CDR3 is TGTGCCAGCAGCCCGCGGGACAGGGTAAACTATGGCTACACCTTC. It encodes CASSPRDRVNYGYTF.

The chain employs TRBV9 and TRBJ1-1; a possible D gene is TRBD1 (5 bases). V was pared by 2 bases and J by 1 base, with 6 bases between. Looked up from germline, CDR1 is SGDLS and CDR2 is YYNGEE. The CDR3 is 13 amino acids. CDR3 region: CASSVTGNTEAFF. As DNA, the CDR3 is TGTGCCAGCAGCGTCACAGGGAACACTGAAGCTTTCTTT.

This clone was found a few times. The DNA of the CDR3 is TGTGCCAGTAGTATAGGTAGCGGAGTCACCGGGGAGCTGTTTTTT. This gives the protein CASSIGSGVTGELFF. This rearrangement joins TRBV19 to TRBJ2-2; tentatively, D is TRBD2 (6 bases). CDR3 length: 15 residues. Germline assignment: CDR1 LNHDA and CDR2 SQIVND (reference sequence). Trimming pared 1 base from V and 4 bases from J, leaving 10 bases between.

The chain employs TRBV12-5 and TRBJ2-6; unclear D gene. This CDR3 is built from 18 residues. The germline CDR1 and CDR2 sequences are LGHNT and FRNRAP. With 3 bases removed from V and 0 bases from J, the gap between germline ends came to 15 bases. CDR3 loop: CASGFPRPGSSGANVLTF. The DNA of the CDR3 is TGTGCTAGTGGTTTCCCCCGGCCAGGTTCCTCTGGGGCCAACGTCCTGACTTTC.

This clone has a count of ten or more. This chain links TRBV6-1 with TRBJ1-5, with 9 bases aligning to TRBD1. The germline gives CDR1 MNHNS, CDR2 SASEGT. This CDR3 comprises 18 residues. The ends lost 3 bases at V and 1 base at J; junction bases unmatched: 10. CDR3 sequence reads: CASSEWEGQGISNQPQHF. CDR3 bases: TGTGCCAGCAGTGAGTGGGAGGGACAGGGAATAAGCAATCAGCCCCAGCATTTT.

The chain carries TRBV30 and TRBJ2-3; D not certain. Trimming pared 4 bases from V and 5 bases from J, leaving 19 bases between. CDR1 GTSNPN and CDR2 SVGIG come from the germline V gene (reference sequence). This CDR3 spans 15 amino acids. This CDR3 reads CAWMEKARRRDTQYF. As DNA, the CDR3 is TGTGCCTGGATGGAGAAAGCGAGAAGGCGAGATACGCAGTATTTT.

The J gene is TRBJ1-4, the V gene TRBV15, with 7 bases lining up with TRBD1. V shed 7 bases and J 3 bases; nucleotides not matched to a gene: 11. Germline CDR1 and CDR2: LNHNV and YYDKDF (reference sequence). This CDR3 has 16 amino acids. CDR3 sequence (DNA): TGTGCCACCAAAGAGCTTGGCAGGGGGGCTAATGAAAAACTGTTTTTT. Amino acid sequence: CATKELGRGANEKLFF.

The V gene is TRBV6-1, the J gene TRBJ2-1; 14 bases match TRBD2. With V trimmed by 2 bases and J by 10 bases, 4 bases remained unmatched. The CDR3 runs to 15 residues. Germline lookup yields CDR1 MNHNS and CDR2 SASEGT. CDR3 nucleotide sequence: TGTGCCAGCAGTGAATGGGGACTAGCGGGGGAAGAGCAGTTCTTC. This sequence encodes CASSEWGLAGEEQFF.

The V gene is TRBV4-1, the J gene TRBJ1-2, with D possibly matching TRBD1 (5 bases). This CDR3 contains 13 residues. CDR1 and CDR2 from the germline V gene are MGHRA and YSYEKL. V lost 3 bases and J 7 bases, leaving 12 bases between the germline ends. The CDR3: CASSQPGPSGYTF. DNA for the CDR3: TGCGCCAGCAGCCAGCCGGGACCGAGTGGCTACACCTTC.

The V call is TRBV29-1, the J call TRBJ1-1; perhaps TRBD1 as D (6 bases). The CDR3 length is 13 residues. The V and J ends lost 4 bases and 4 bases respectively, with 13 bases between them. Per germline, CDR1 SQVTM and CDR2 ANQGSEA. The CDR3 protein is CSVVQGSGTEAFF. The CDR3 DNA follows: TGCAGCGTTGTTCAGGGGTCGGGCACTGAAGCTTTCTTT. The variable domain in full, completed from reference TRBV29-1 and TRBJ1-1, reads SAVISQKPSRDICQRGTSLTIQCQVDSQVTMMFWYRQQPGQSLTLIATANQGSEATYESGFVIDKFPISRPNLTFSTLTVSNMSPEDSSIYLCSVVQGSGTEAFFGQGTRLTVV.

This clone has a handful of counts. The chain joins TRBV27 to TRBJ1-5; no clear D gene. This CDR3 is 12 amino acids long. Trimming took 3 bases from V and 3 from J, leaving 3 bases between them. CDR1 MNHEY and CDR2 SMNVEV come from the germline V gene (reference sequence). The CDR3 coding sequence is TGTGCCAGCAGTTTTCCCAATCAGCCCCAGCATTTT. Its protein is CASSFPNQPQHF.

This chain uses TRBV5-6 with TRBJ1-1; 8 nucleotides align to TRBD1. The germline V gene encodes CDR1 SGHDT and CDR2 YYEEEE. V lost 3 bases, J lost 5 bases, and 6 bases stayed unmatched. The CDR3 covers 14 residues. The CDR3 protein is CASSSPYRGTEAFF. Written as DNA, the CDR3 is TGTGCCAGCAGCTCTCCGTACAGGGGGACTGAAGCTTTCTTT.

The V and J genes are TRBV5-1 and TRBJ2-3; TRBD1 is a possible D gene (6 bases). Between the trimmed V and J ends, which lost 2 bases and 5 bases, there was a span of 9 bases. The CDR3 consists of 13 residues. CDR1 and CDR2 (germline): SGHRS, YFSETQ. The CDR3 protein is CASSFKGGDTQYF. The CDR3, as DNA: TGCGCCAGCAGCTTTAAAGGGGGAGATACGCAGTATTTT.

This clone has only one observation. The CDR3 loop is CSVVQRVVDTQYF. CDR3 DNA: TGCAGCGTTGTCCAGCGGGTCGTAGATACGCAGTATTTT. This chain uses TRBV29-1 with TRBJ2-3; D is perhaps TRBD2 (6 bases). V gave up 4 bases and J gave up 5 bases, with 13 bases separating them. The CDR3 has 13 residues. CDR1 and CDR2 from the germline V gene are SQVTM and ANQGSEA.